The next 18 T cell receptor beta chains were all read from a single sample in a study of cytomegalovirus exposure and HLA in healthy donors. Researchers ran the PCR with 60 Vbeta and 13 Jbeta primers. TCRdb's copy holds only in-frame clones and misses some; the assay was immunoSEQ multiplex PCR. The sample shows about 120,000 clones, roughly 72% of them seen only once. Sequencing was performed on PBMCs. The receptors stem from a woman aged 45-59 years in good health and CMV-seropositive.

Only a few counts were recorded for this clone. This chain joins TRBV6-1 and TRBJ1-5; D not resolved. CDR1 and CDR2 (germline): MNHNS, SASEGT. V was clipped by 1 base and J by 5 bases, with 12 bases between them. The CDR3 length is 15 residues. CDR3 region: CASSEGMTEYQPQHF. As DNA, the CDR3 is TGTGCCAGCAGTGAAGGTATGACTGAATATCAGCCCCAGCATTTT.

V and J are TRBV27 and TRBJ2-1, with 7 bases matching TRBD1. The CDR3 extends over 14 amino acids. CDR1 and CDR2 (germline): MNHEY, SMNVEV (reference sequence). With V trimmed by 7 bases and J by 3 bases, 6 bases remained unmatched. The CDR3 nucleotides read TGTGCCAGCAAACTCCGGGACAGCTACAATGAGCAGTTCTTC. Residues: CASKLRDSYNEQFF.

The rearrangement uses TRBV30 and TRBJ1-4; 8 positions match TRBD1. Germline V CDR1 and CDR2: GTSNPN, SVGIG (reference sequence). V lost 3 bases, J lost 7 bases, and 7 bases stayed unmatched. The CDR3 has 14 amino acids. DNA of the CDR3: TGTGCCTGGAGGCCCAGGGGGCTAAGTGAAAAACTGTTTTTT. It codes for CAWRPRGLSEKLFF.

V gene TRBV28 combines with J gene TRBJ2-1; D remains unclear. The CDR3 covers 12 residues. Germline CDR1 MDHEN, CDR2 SYDVKM. Between the trimmed V and J ends, which lost 10 bases and 4 bases, there was a span of 11 bases. CDR3 region: CATERGYNEQFF. CDR3 in DNA: TGTGCCACCGAAAGAGGTTACAATGAGCAGTTCTTC.

The chain uses TRBV7-4 and TRBJ1-1; 8 bases align to TRBD1. Per the germline V gene, CDR1 is SGHVT and CDR2 is SQSDAQ. The CDR3 has 17 residues. V trimming: 2 bases; J trimming: 0 bases; junction bases outside the gene matches: 8. The CDR3, as DNA: TGTGCCAGCAGCTTACGAGGACAGGGCTTGGTGAACACTGAAGCTTTCTTT. Protein sequence: CASSLRGQGLVNTEAFF.

The V and J genes are TRBV11-1 and TRBJ2-2; TRBD1 aligns across 7 bases. Germline V lookup: CDR1 SGHAT, CDR2 FQDESV (reference sequence). The V and J ends lost 2 bases and 4 bases, in that order; junction bases with no gene match: 7. The CDR3 runs 16 residues. CDR3 sequence (DNA): TGTGCCAGCAGCTTACCGGGACAGAGCATCACCGGGGAGCTGTTTTTT. Translated: CASSLPGQSITGELFF.

This clone occurred once. CDR3 DNA: TGCGCCAGCAGCTTGGTGGGCTTGACTGAAGCTTTCTTT. It yields the protein CASSLVGLTEAFF. The V call is TRBV5-1, the J call TRBJ1-1, with D unclear. The CDR3 loop spans 13 amino acids. In germline, CDR1 is SGHRS, CDR2 YFSETQ. V was trimmed by 0 bases and J by 5 bases, leaving 8 bases between them.

The chain links TRBV13 to TRBJ2-7; 8 positions match TRBD2. The ends lost 3 bases at V and 4 bases at J; junction bases unmatched: 8. Per the germline V gene, CDR1 is PRHDT and CDR2 is FYEKMQ (reference sequence). The CDR3 has 15 residues. The CDR3 bases are TGTGCCAGCAGCTTTGGTGCGGGAGGAGGGTACGAGCAGTACTTC. Amino acid sequence: CASSFGAGGGYEQYF.

The chain is built from TRBV19 and TRBJ1-2; 9 bases are a match to TRBD1. The CDR3 length is 14 residues. V lost 4 bases and J lost 7; bases outside the gene matches: 7. Germline CDR1 reads LNHDA; CDR2 reads SQIVND (reference sequence). CDR3 loop: CASSKSGTGLGYTF. The DNA of the CDR3 is TGTGCCAGTAGTAAGTCCGGGACAGGGCTTGGCTACACCTTC.

Comments on this clone: Since the CDR3 does not end with the conserved phenylalanine or tryptophan, this likely comes from a read error. This sequence joins TRBV4-3 and TRBJ2-4; D not resolved. V lost 0 bases, J lost 0 bases, and 27 bases lay in between. The CDR3 is made up of 22 amino acids. In germline, CDR1 is LGHNA, CDR2 YSLEER. The CDR3 region has the DNA TGCGCCAGCAGCCAAGATAGAGCGTATTGGCAGGAGAATATGCTAGCCAAAAACATTCAGTACGTC. Amino acids: CASSQDRAYWQENMLAKNIQYV.

The gene calls are TRBV2 and TRBJ2-5, with TRBD1 matching 7 bases. TRBJ2-7 matches the DNA end more closely, so the J call is doubtful. Germline V lookup: CDR1 SNHLY, CDR2 FYNNEI. The CDR3 totals 11 residues. The DNA of the CDR3 is TGTGCCACCGGGACAGCCTACGAGCAGTACTTC. Translating gives CATGTAYEQYF.

The CDR3 DNA is TGTGCCAGCCCGAGACAGGCCGACCTTCGGTACCAAGAGACCCAGTACTTC. Encoded protein: CASPRQADLRYQETQYF. The chain links TRBV2 to TRBJ2-5; D may be TRBD1 (6 bases). This CDR3 has 17 amino acids. Deletions cut 8 bases from V and 0 bases from J, with 22 bases between. CDR1 is SNHLY, CDR2 FYNNEI, per germline.

The V gene is TRBV6-1, the J gene TRBJ2-3; D not resolved. Germline CDR1 and CDR2: MNHNS and SASEGT. The CDR3 totals 15 residues. V lost 6 bases and J 5 bases, leaving 18 bases between the germline ends. CDR3 sequence (DNA): TGTGCCAGCAGCGGCCGCTTAGCCCCCCAAGATACGCAGTATTTT. Its translation: CASSGRLAPQDTQYF.

The chain couples TRBV4-2 to TRBJ2-4, with 13 nucleotides matching TRBD2. Germline V CDR1 and CDR2: LGHNA, YNFKEQ. Germline trimming cut 0 bases from V and 2 bases from J; bases unmatched to any gene: 7. There are 19 residues in the CDR3. The CDR3 is CASSQDRLAGGPSKNIQYF. The CDR3 DNA sequence: TGTGCCAGCAGCCAAGATAGACTAGCGGGAGGCCCCTCCAAAAACATTCAGTACTTC.

The gene calls are TRBV19 and TRBJ1-1; the D gene is possibly TRBD1 (6 bases). The CDR3 contains 13 residues. The germline V and J ends were trimmed by 6 bases and 1 base, with 9 bases remaining between them. The V gene's germline CDR1 is LNHDA and CDR2 SQIVND (reference sequence). CDR3 nucleotides: TGTGCCAGTAGCAGGACAGCGAACACTGAAGCTTTCTTT. It codes for CASSRTANTEAFF.

The rearrangement uses TRBV7-2 and TRBJ2-7; D is possibly TRBD2 (6 bases). CDR3 length equals 15 residues. The ends were cut back, 2 bases at V and 4 bases at J, with 15 bases in the middle. Germline lookup yields CDR1 SGHTA and CDR2 FQGNSA. This CDR3 reads CASSLSRGSGYEQYF. Written as DNA, the CDR3 is TGTGCCAGCAGCTTATCCCGTGGAAGCGGGTACGAGCAGTACTTC.

The J gene is TRBJ2-1, the V gene TRBV7-2; D perhaps matches TRBD1 (6 bases). CDR1 and CDR2 (germline): SGHTA, FQGNSA. This CDR3 has 15 amino acids. Between the trimmed V and J ends, which lost 0 bases and 9 bases, there was a span of 15 bases. Here the CDR3 DNA reads TGTGCCAGCAGCTTAGCCCAAACAGGGTTTGCTGAGCAGTTCTTC. Translation gives CASSLAQTGFAEQFF.

The CDR3 is CASSLEAPAGDTQYF. The CDR3 nucleotides are TGCGCCAGCAGCTTGGAGGCCCCGGCGGGAGATACGCAGTATTTT. The chain carries TRBV5-1 and TRBJ2-3; a weak D match, TRBD2 (5 bases). Germline values: CDR1 SGHRS, CDR2 YFSETQ. CDR3 size: 15 residues. Trimming left V 0 bases short and J 5 bases short, with 13 bases between.